This T cell receptor beta chain was documented in a study of shared clonotypes between healthy human individuals. Study context: Donor composition was two women and a few men, aged 18 to 49. CD8 memory received one plate per donor, CD8 naive two, CD4 memory three and CD4 naive three.

The naive CD8 fraction comprised CD45RO-negative cells positively selected for CCR7 and excluded terminally differentiated effector memory CD45RA+ cells. Study-wide results and caveats: When compared with the clonotypes that were shared by all four sorted-subset donors, the non-shared clonotypes turned out to have lower generation probabilities.

Repertoires were generated with immunoSEQ multiplex PCR, while TCRdb's copy carries only in-frame clones and drops some. The table lists about 2.2 million clones, 85% to 95% of them singletons. The CDR3 extends over 13 amino acids. CDR1 WNHNN and CDR2 SYGVQD come from the germline V gene (reference sequence). The V gene lost 5 bases and the J gene lost 1 base, with 9 bases spanning the gap. Comment on this clone: Its antigen is still unknown.

This sequence was found in a man in his late teens or twenties in good health. Some clones in this sample may be carry-over from other donors' samples. The chain carries TRBV10-1 and TRBJ2-7; a weak D match, TRBD1 (6 bases). The sample consisted of naive CD8+ T cells from PBMCs. The CDR3 sequence is CASSRTASYEQYF. The CDR3 DNA reads TGCGCCAGCAGTAGGACAGCTTCCTACGAGCAGTACTTC.